This entry lists 6 T cell receptor beta chains sequenced from one sample in a study of identifying expanded T cells in peripheral blood (dated by TCRdb to about 2019). Libraries were made using the immunoSEQ multiplex PCR assay. TCRdb provides this immuneACCESS table in a form limited to in-frame rearrangements. Some clones are lacking; in checked studies, under half of them reflect an unresolved V gene, and why the rest are absent is not known. The sample yields about 52,000 clones; roughly 82% were counted once. 13% to 15% of the sample comes from the top ten. Sample: blood. Receptors were obtained from a person between 18 and 69 years old in good health.

The chain combines TRBV6-5 with TRBJ1-1; D may be TRBD1 (5 bases). Germline assignment: CDR1 MNHEY and CDR2 SVGAGI. The germline V and J ends were trimmed by 2 bases and 8 bases, with 15 bases remaining between them. This CDR3 has 14 amino acids. CDR3 residues: CASSYGTPNAEAFF. As DNA, the CDR3 is TGTGCCAGCAGTTACGGGACCCCGAATGCAGAAGCTTTCTTT.

This chain uses TRBV5-5 with TRBJ1-1, with 7 bases matching TRBD1. The germline V gene encodes CDR1 SGHKS and CDR2 YYEKEE (reference sequence). V dropped 6 bases and J dropped 1; count of bases not matched to a gene: 9. This CDR3 is built from 15 residues. CDR3 sequence (DNA): TGTGCCAGCACCCCAGTGGGACAGAAGAACACTGAAGCTTTCTTT. This codes for CASTPVGQKNTEAFF.

The chain is built from TRBV5-1 and TRBJ2-2, with D hard to call. The CDR3 spans 14 residues. Germline CDR1 is SGHRS and CDR2 is YFSETQ. Trimming cost V 1 base and J 4 bases, with 8 bases left between them. The CDR3 DNA follows: TGCGCCAGCAGCTTGAATCTAATCACCGGGGAGCTGTTTTTT. The encoded protein is CASSLNLITGELFF.

The genes are TRBV7-6 and TRBJ2-5, with D perhaps being TRBD1 or TRBD2 (5 bases each). Germline values: CDR1 SGHVS, CDR2 FNYEAQ. V shed 3 bases and J shed 1 base, with 9 bases lying between them. The CDR3 extends over 14 amino acids. In nucleotides, the CDR3 is TGTGCCAGCAGCTTCCCTGGGACCCAAGAGACCCAGTACTTC. Protein sequence: CASSFPGTQETQYF.

The chain couples TRBV28 to TRBJ1-6; weak D call: TRBD1 (5 bases). Trimming took off 8 bases at V and 0 bases at J, with 14 bases between the two ends. The CDR3 has 16 amino acids. The V gene's germline CDR1 is MDHEN and CDR2 SYDVKM. The CDR3 reads CASAQGGSSYNSPLHF. The CDR3 DNA sequence: TGTGCCAGCGCTCAGGGTGGGAGCTCCTATAATTCACCCCTCCACTTT.

The rearrangement joins TRBV7-9 to TRBJ1-2; D is undetermined. Trimming removed 3 bases at V and 2 bases at J, with 7 bases between. Germline CDR1 is SEHNR and CDR2 is FQNEAQ (reference sequence). This CDR3 has 13 amino acids. CDR3 in DNA: TGTGCCAGCAGCTTCACAGAGAACTATGGCTACACCTTC. Amino acid sequence: CASSFTENYGYTF.